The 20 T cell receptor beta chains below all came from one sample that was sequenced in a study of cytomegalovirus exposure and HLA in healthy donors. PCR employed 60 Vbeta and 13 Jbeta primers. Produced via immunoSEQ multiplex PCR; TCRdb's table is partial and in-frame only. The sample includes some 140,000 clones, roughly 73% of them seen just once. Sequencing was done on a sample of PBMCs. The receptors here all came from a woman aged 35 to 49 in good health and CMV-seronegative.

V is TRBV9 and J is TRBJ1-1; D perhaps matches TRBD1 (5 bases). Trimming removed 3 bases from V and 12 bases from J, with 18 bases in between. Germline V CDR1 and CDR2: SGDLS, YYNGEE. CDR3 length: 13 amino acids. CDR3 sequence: CASSALTLSGTFF. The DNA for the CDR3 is TGTGCCAGCAGCGCCCTGACTCTCTCAGGGACTTTCTTT. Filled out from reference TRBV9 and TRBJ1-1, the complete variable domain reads DSGVTQTPKHLITATGQRVTLRCSPRSGDLSVYWYQQSLDQGLQFLIQYYNGEERAKGNILERFSAQQFPDLHSELNLSSLELGDSALYFCASSALTLSGTFFGQGTRLTVV.

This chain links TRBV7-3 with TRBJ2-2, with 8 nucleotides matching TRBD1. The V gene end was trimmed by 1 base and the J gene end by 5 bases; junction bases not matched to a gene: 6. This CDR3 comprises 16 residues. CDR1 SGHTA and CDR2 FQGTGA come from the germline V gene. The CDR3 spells CASSLRGTGLTGELFF. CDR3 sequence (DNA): TGTGCCAGCAGCTTAAGAGGGACAGGACTAACCGGGGAGCTGTTTTTT.

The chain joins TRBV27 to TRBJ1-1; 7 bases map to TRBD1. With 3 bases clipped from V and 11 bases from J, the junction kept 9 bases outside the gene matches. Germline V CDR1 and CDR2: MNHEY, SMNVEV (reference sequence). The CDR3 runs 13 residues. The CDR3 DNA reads TGTGCCAGCAGTTTCCAGACAGGGCGGAAGGCTTTCTTT. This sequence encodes CASSFQTGRKAFF.

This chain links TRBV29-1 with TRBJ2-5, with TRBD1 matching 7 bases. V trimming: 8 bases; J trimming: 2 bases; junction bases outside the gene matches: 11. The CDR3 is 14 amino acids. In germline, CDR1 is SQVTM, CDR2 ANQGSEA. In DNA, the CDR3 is TGCAGCTCTTGGGACAGTGGAGGTCAAGAGACCCAGTACTTC. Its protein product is CSSWDSGGQETQYF.

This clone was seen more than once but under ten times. CDR3 in amino acids: CASSLEPGQRTYGYTF. The CDR3 DNA follows: TGTGCCAGCAGCTTGGAACCGGGACAGCGTACCTATGGCTACACCTTC. The chain combines TRBV5-6 with TRBJ1-2; 7 nucleotides line up with TRBD1. The CDR3 contains 16 residues. V was clipped by 0 bases and J by 4 bases; unmatched bases: 9. Germline lookup yields CDR1 SGHDT and CDR2 YYEEEE.

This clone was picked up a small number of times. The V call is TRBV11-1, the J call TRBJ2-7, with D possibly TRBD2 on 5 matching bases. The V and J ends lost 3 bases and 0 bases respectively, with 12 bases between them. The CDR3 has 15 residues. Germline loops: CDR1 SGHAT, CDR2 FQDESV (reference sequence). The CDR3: CASSFSDLSSYEQYF. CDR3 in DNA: TGTGCCAGCAGCTTTAGCGACCTGAGCTCCTACGAGCAGTACTTC.

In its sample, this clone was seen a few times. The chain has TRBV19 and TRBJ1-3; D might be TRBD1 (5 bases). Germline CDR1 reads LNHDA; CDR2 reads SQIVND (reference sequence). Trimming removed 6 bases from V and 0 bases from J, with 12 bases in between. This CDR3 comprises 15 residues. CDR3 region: CASRRGATSGNTIYF. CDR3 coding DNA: TGTGCCAGTAGACGCGGGGCAACCTCTGGAAACACCATATATTTT.

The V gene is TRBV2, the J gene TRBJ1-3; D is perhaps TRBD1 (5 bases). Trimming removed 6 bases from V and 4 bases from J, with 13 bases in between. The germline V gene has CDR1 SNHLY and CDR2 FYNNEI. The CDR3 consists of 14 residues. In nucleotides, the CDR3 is TGTGCCAGCAGCGTACAGGCGGGAGGAAACACCATATATTTT. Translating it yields CASSVQAGGNTIYF.

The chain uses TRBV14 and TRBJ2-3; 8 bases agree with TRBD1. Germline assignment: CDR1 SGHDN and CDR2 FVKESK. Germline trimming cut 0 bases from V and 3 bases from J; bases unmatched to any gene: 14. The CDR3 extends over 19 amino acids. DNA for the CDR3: TGTGCCAGCAGCCAAGATCAGGCTGTTGCAGGGGGCCATACAGATACGCAGTATTTT. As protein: CASSQDQAVAGGHTDTQYF.

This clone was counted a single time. CDR3 nucleotide sequence: TGTGCCAGTAAAGCCGGTTATGGCTACACCTTC. It translates to CASKAGYGYTF. The chain links TRBV19 to TRBJ1-2, with D unclear. This CDR3 has 11 amino acids. V was pared by 7 bases and J by 5 bases, with 8 bases between. Germline V lookup: CDR1 LNHDA, CDR2 SQIVND (reference sequence).

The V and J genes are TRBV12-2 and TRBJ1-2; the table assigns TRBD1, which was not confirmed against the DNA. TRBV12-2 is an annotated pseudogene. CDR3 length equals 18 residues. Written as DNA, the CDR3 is TGTGCAAGTCGCTTAGCCGCACGTCACGACAGGGGAAACTATGGCTACACCTTC. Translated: CASRLAARHDRGNYGYTF.

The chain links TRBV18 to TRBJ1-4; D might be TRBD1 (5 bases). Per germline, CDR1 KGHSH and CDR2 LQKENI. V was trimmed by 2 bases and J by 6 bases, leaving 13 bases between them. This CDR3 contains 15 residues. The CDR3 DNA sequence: TGTGCCAGCTCACCAGGGTCCGGCAGGGATGAAAAACTGTTTTTT. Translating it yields CASSPGSGRDEKLFF.

The CDR3: CASSSPGQGSQPQHF. The DNA for the CDR3 is TGTGCCAGCAGTTCGCCAGGACAGGGAAGTCAGCCCCAGCATTTT. J is TRBJ1-5 and V is TRBV28; TRBD1 aligns across 8 bases. The trim removed 4 bases at V and 6 bases at J, leaving 8 bases unmatched. The CDR3 consists of 15 residues. The germline V gene has CDR1 MDHEN and CDR2 SYDVKM.

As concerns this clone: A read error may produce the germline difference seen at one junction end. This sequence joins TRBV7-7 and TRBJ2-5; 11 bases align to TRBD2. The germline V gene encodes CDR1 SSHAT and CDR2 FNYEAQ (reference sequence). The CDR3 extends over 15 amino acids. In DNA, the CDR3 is TGTGCTAGCAGCCAAACTAGCGGGGGCCAAGAGACCCAGTACTTC. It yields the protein CASSQTSGGQETQYF.

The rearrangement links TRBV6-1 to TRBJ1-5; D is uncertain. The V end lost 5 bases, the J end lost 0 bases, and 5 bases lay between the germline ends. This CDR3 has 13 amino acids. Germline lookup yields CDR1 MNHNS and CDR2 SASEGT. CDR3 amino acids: CASSPYSNQPQHF. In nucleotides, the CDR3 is TGTGCCAGCAGTCCTTATAGCAATCAGCCCCAGCATTTT.

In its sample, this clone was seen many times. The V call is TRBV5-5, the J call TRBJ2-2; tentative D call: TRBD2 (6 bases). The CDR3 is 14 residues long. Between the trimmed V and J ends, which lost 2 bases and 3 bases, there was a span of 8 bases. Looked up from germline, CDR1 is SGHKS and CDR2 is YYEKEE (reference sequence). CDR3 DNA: TGTGCCAGCAGCTTCCGCGGGGACACCGGGGAGCTGTTTTTT. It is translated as CASSFRGDTGELFF.

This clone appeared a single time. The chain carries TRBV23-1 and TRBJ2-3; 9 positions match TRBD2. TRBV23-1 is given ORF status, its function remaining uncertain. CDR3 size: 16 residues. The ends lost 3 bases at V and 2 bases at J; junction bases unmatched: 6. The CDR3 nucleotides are TGCGCCAGCAGTCATTCGACTAGCGGAGCCACAGATACGCAGTATTTT. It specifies CASSHSTSGATDTQYF.

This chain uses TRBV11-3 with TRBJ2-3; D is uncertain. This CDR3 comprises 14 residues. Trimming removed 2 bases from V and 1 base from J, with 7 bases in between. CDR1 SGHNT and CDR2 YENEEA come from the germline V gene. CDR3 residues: CASSLFQGTDTQYF. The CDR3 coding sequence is TGTGCCAGCAGCTTATTTCAGGGCACAGATACGCAGTATTTT. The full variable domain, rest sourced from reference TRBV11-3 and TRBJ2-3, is EAGVVQSPRYKIIEKKQPVAFWCNPISGHNTLYWYLQNLGQGPELLIRYENEEAVDDSQLPKDRFSAERLKGVDSTLKIQPAELGDSAVYLCASSLFQGTDTQYFGPGTRLTVL.

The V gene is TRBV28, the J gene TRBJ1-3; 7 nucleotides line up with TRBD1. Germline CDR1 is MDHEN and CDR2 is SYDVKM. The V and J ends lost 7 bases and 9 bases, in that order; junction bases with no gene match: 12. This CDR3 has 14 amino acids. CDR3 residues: CASTKAGTVTTIYF. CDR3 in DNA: TGTGCCAGCACCAAAGCCGGGACAGTGACCACCATATATTTT.

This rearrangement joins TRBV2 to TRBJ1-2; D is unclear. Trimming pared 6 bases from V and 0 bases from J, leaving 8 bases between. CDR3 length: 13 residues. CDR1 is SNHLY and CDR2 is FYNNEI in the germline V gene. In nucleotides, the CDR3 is TGTGCCAGCAGCCCCCGCGCTAACTATGGCTACACCTTC. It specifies CASSPRANYGYTF. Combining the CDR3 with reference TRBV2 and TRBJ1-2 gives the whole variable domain EPEVTQTPSHQVTQMGQEVILRCVPISNHLYFYWYRQILGQKVEFLVSFYNNEISEKSEIFDDQFSVERPDGSNFTLKIRSTKLEDSAMYFCASSPRANYGYTFGSGTRLTVV.